Each of the 12 T cell receptor beta chains below was sequenced from the same sample in a study of blood T cell repertoires in COVID-19 (dated by TCRdb to about 2020). Library preparation was by the immunoSEQ multiplex PCR assay. TCRdb stores this immuneACCESS table with in-frame sequences only. Part of the clones is absent; in the studies checked, under half of the shortfall reflects unresolved V genes, and no reason is known for the rest. The sample table records roughly 70,000 clones; roughly nine tenths of these occur just once. The ten largest make up 1.4% to 1.5% of the sample. The material sequenced was peripheral blood. All receptors derive from a man aged 45-65 years with acute or convalescent COVID-19.

The chain combines TRBV29-1 with TRBJ2-7; weak D call: TRBD1 (6 bases). The CDR3 runs 13 residues. Trimming left V 4 bases short and J 1 base short, with 11 bases between. From germline, CDR1 is SQVTM and CDR2 ANQGSEA. In DNA form, the CDR3 reads TGCAGCGTTGGGGACATTTTGTCCTACGAGCAGTACTTC. This codes for CSVGDILSYEQYF.

The V gene is TRBV4-3, the J gene TRBJ2-1; 12 bases line up with TRBD2. The germline CDR1 and CDR2 sequences are LGHNA and YSLEER. V shed 3 bases, J shed 11 bases, and the junction held 11 bases outside the gene matches. The CDR3 covers 16 residues. CDR3 DNA sequence: TGCGCCAGCAGCCAGGGGACCTTGACTAGCGGGGGCCAGCAGTTCTTC. Its protein product is CASSQGTLTSGGQQFF.

The chain has TRBV21-1 and TRBJ1-5. TRBV21-1 is a pseudogene locus. The CDR3 length is 17 residues. The CDR3 DNA sequence: TGTGCCAGCGTGCTCCTCGCAATCGGAGGGCGCAATCAGCCCCAGCATTTT. Protein sequence: CASVLLAIGGRNQPQHF.

The chain joins TRBV19 to TRBJ2-1, with TRBD1 matching 8 bases. The CDR3 consists of 16 residues. Germline values: CDR1 LNHDA, CDR2 SQIVND (reference sequence). Trimming took 7 bases from V and 2 from J; bases not matched to a gene: 10. The CDR3: CASKTRDRPPYNEQFF. CDR3 bases: TGTGCCAGTAAGACCAGGGACAGGCCACCCTACAATGAGCAGTTCTTC.

The chain joins TRBV27 to TRBJ2-1, with TRBD2 as a possible D gene (6 bases). Germline assignment: CDR1 MNHEY and CDR2 SMNVEV (reference sequence). This CDR3 region has 16 residues. V shed 4 bases and J shed 8 bases, with 21 bases lying between them. The CDR3 nucleotides read TGTGCCAGCAGTTCCTGGGCCGGGACTGCCCTGGATGAGCAGTTCTTC. The encoded protein is CASSSWAGTALDEQFF.

V is TRBV29-1 and J is TRBJ2-6, with TRBD1 identical over 10 bases. The CDR3 loop spans 15 amino acids. Germline loops: CDR1 SQVTM, CDR2 ANQGSEA. J lost 0 bases, V lost 7 bases, and 3 bases had no gene match. In nucleotides, the CDR3 is TGCAGCGCTCGGACAGGGGGCTCTGGGGCCAACGTCCTGACTTTC. Translation: CSARTGGSGANVLTF.

The chain recombines TRBV10-3 with TRBJ1-1, with 8 bases aligning to TRBD1. V dropped 0 bases and J dropped 1; count of bases not matched to a gene: 4. CDR1 and CDR2 from the germline V gene are ENHRY and SYGVKD. This CDR3 spans 16 amino acids. The CDR3 spells CAISESFGTGNTEAFF. The CDR3 DNA sequence: TGTGCCATCAGTGAGTCATTTGGGACAGGGAACACTGAAGCTTTCTTT.

This chain connects TRBV18 to TRBJ1-6; the D gene is possibly TRBD1 (5 bases). The V end lost 0 bases, the J end lost 9 bases, and 9 bases lay between the germline ends. Germline CDR1 KGHSH, CDR2 LQKENI. The CDR3 spans 14 residues. This CDR3 is CASSPPGDFSPLHF. Written as DNA, the CDR3 is TGTGCCAGCTCACCACCAGGGGATTTTTCACCCCTCCACTTT.

This clone was seen more than once but under ten times. The V and J genes are TRBV4-2 and TRBJ1-4; 9 bases map to TRBD1. V lost 0 bases and J lost 3; bases outside the gene matches: 11. CDR3 length: 19 residues. Germline CDR1 LGHNA, CDR2 YNFKEQ. In DNA form, the CDR3 reads TGTGCCAGCAGCCAAGATGGGCCAAACAGGGGGCGTTCTAATGAAAAACTGTTTTTT. Protein sequence: CASSQDGPNRGRSNEKLFF.

V is TRBV18 and J is TRBJ1-1; no clear D. V was pared by 6 bases and J by 1 base, with 9 bases between. Germline lookup yields CDR1 KGHSH and CDR2 LQKENI. The CDR3 totals 13 residues. For the CDR3, the DNA is TGTGCCAGCTCCACTGCGGAGAACACTGAAGCTTTCTTT. This encodes CASSTAENTEAFF.

The gene calls are TRBV18 and TRBJ1-1; unclear D gene. The CDR3 consists of 15 residues. Germline V gives CDR1 KGHSH, CDR2 LQKENI. The V end lost 0 bases, the J end lost 0 bases, and 8 bases lay between the germline ends. The CDR3: CASSPPNSLNTEAFF. CDR3 sequence (DNA): TGTGCCAGCTCACCACCAAACAGTTTGAACACTGAAGCTTTCTTT.

This chain connects TRBV7-6 to TRBJ2-3; 11 nucleotides line up with TRBD1. Looked up from germline, CDR1 is SGHVS and CDR2 is FNYEAQ. Trimming cost V 5 bases and J 3 bases; bases outside gene matches: 10. The CDR3 is 17 amino acids. CDR3 in amino acids: CASSAQPGTGGTDTQYF. The CDR3 DNA reads TGTGCCAGCAGCGCGCAACCCGGGACAGGGGGGACAGATACGCAGTATTTT.